Following are 21 T cell receptor beta chains from one sample sequenced in a study of T cell repertoires in cytomegalovirus infection. TCRdb re-called the reads through MiXCR, storing one row per CDR3 protein. The sample comprises approximately 160,000 distinct CDR3 sequences, 17% of which are singletons, and 15% to 20% rests with the top ten. The sequencing sample was made of CD8+ T cells from PBMCs. These receptors were obtained from a human donor in good health (CMV status not recorded). Some clones in this sample may be carry-over from other donors' samples.

The rearrangement links TRBV28 to TRBJ2-7, with 7 bases that match TRBD2. The length of the CDR3 is 15 residues. Germline V lookup: CDR1 MDHEN, CDR2 SYDVKM. The junction had 9 bases not matched to a gene; V was cut back by 1 base and J by 6 bases. CDR3: CASSLYGDYYLEQYF. As DNA, the CDR3 is TGTGCCAGCAGTTTATATGGGGACTATTACCTCGAGCAGTACTTC.

The chain couples TRBV7-3 to TRBJ2-2, with no clear D. This CDR3 spans 14 amino acids. Germline V lookup: CDR1 SGHTA, CDR2 FQGTGA. V lost 1 base and J 1 base, leaving 4 bases between the germline ends. In DNA form, the CDR3 reads TGTGCCAGCAGCTTAAGGATGAACACCGGGGAGCTGTTTTTT. It translates to CASSLRMNTGELFF.

This clonotype was counted at least ten times. This chain joins TRBV5-6 and TRBJ2-7; a possible D gene is TRBD1 (5 bases). The CDR3 totals 18 residues. V was trimmed by 3 bases and J by 2 bases, leaving 24 bases between them. CDR1 and CDR2 (germline): SGHDT, YYEEEE. For the CDR3, the DNA is TGTGCCAGCAGCTCTTCTGGCGTCAGGGATGGTACTACCTACGAGCAGTACTTC. Its translation is CASSSSGVRDGTTYEQYF.

The CDR3 DNA follows: TGCGCCAGCAGCCAAGCGTTGCGCCATGAATCCTACGAGCAGTACTTC. Its translation: CASSQALRHESYEQYF. V usage is TRBV4-3 and J usage is TRBJ2-7, with D hard to call. The CDR3 is 16 residues long. Germline values: CDR1 LGHNA, CDR2 YSLEER. Trimming cost V 1 base and J 1 base, with 14 bases left between them.

V gene TRBV7-9 combines with J gene TRBJ2-7; D is possibly TRBD1 or TRBD2 (5 bases each). There are 15 residues in the CDR3. CDR1 and CDR2 (germline): SEHNR, FQNEAQ (reference sequence). The V end was cut by 7 bases, the J end by 2 bases, with 18 bases between. The CDR3 DNA follows: TGTGCCAGCACCGCGCGAGGGGACGGACCCTACGAGCAGTACTTC. Encoded protein: CASTARGDGPYEQYF.

This clonotype has just a few counts. In DNA form, the CDR3 reads TGTGCCACACAGGGCTACGAGCAGTACTTC. Translation gives CATQGYEQYF. The V and J genes are TRBV2 and TRBJ2-7, with D possibly matching TRBD1 (6 bases). Trimming took off 10 bases at V and 3 bases at J, with 7 bases between the two ends. This CDR3 contains 10 residues. From germline, CDR1 is SNHLY and CDR2 FYNNEI. Full variable domain (rest looked up from reference TRBV2 and TRBJ2-7): EPEVTQTPSHQVTQMGQEVILRCVPISNHLYFYWYRQILGQKVEFLVSFYNNEISEKSEIFDDQFSVERPDGSNFTLKIRSTKLEDSAMYFCATQGYEQYFGPGTRLTVT.

In its sample, this clonotype was seen once. The chain employs TRBV29-1 and TRBJ2-7, with D possibly being TRBD2 (6 bases). Trimming took off 7 bases at V and 3 bases at J, with 10 bases between the two ends. Germline CDR1 and CDR2: SQVTM and ANQGSEA. The length of the CDR3 is 11 residues. The CDR3 reads CSAGEDYEQYF. The CDR3 nucleotides are TGCAGCGCGGGGGAAGACTACGAGCAGTACTTC.

CDR3 coding DNA: TGTGCCAGCAGCCCCCGCCCGGGGACAGGGGTGGTGAATGAGCAGTTCTTC. Amino acid sequence: CASSPRPGTGVVNEQFF. The rearrangement uses TRBV7-2 and TRBJ2-1, with TRBD1 matching 10 bases. Germline V gives CDR1 SGHTA, CDR2 FQGNSA. This CDR3 comprises 17 residues. J was trimmed by 7 bases and V by 5 bases; bases with no gene match: 14.

J is TRBJ2-1 and V is TRBV11-2; 8 bases are shared with TRBD1. The CDR3 runs 15 residues. V trimming: 5 bases; J trimming: 7 bases; junction bases outside the gene matches: 10. Looked up from germline, CDR1 is SGHAT and CDR2 is FQNNGV. CDR3 DNA: TGTGCCAGCAGCCTCTTGGACAGGGCGGGTAATGAGCAGTTCTTC. Translating gives CASSLLDRAGNEQFF.

The chain couples TRBV10-3 to TRBJ2-7; D is perhaps TRBD1 or TRBD2 (5 bases each). The CDR3 runs to 15 residues. Trimming pared 0 bases from V and 0 bases from J, leaving 9 bases between. The germline V gene has CDR1 ENHRY and CDR2 SYGVKD. CDR3 in DNA: TGTGCCATCAGTGAGTCGGGGGACGGCTCCTACGAGCAGTACTTC. Translation: CAISESGDGSYEQYF.

This clonotype has just a few counts. J is TRBJ2-7 and V is TRBV5-6; D could derive from TRBD1 or TRBD2 (6 bases each). Trimming removed 6 bases from V and 1 base from J, with 20 bases in between. CDR3 size: 16 residues. CDR1 is SGHDT, CDR2 YYEEEE, per germline. The CDR3, as DNA: TGTGCCAGCATCAAACCTGGAGGGACACCATCCTACGAGCAGTACTTC. This sequence encodes CASIKPGGTPSYEQYF.

The sample holds a few counts of this clonotype. The J gene is TRBJ1-1, the V gene TRBV7-9; unclear D gene. The germline V and J ends were trimmed by 4 bases and 4 bases, with 7 bases remaining between them. The CDR3 totals 12 residues. In germline, CDR1 is SEHNR, CDR2 FQNEAQ (reference sequence). CDR3 amino acids: CASSYSGTEAFF. CDR3 nucleotides: TGTGCCAGCAGCTATTCGGGCACTGAAGCTTTCTTT.

The table lists this clonotype with many counts. The rearrangement uses TRBV7-2 and TRBJ2-3; 9 bases agree with TRBD1. Looked up from germline, CDR1 is SGHTA and CDR2 is FQGNSA. The trim removed 1 base at V and 3 bases at J, leaving 5 bases unmatched. The CDR3 is 16 residues long. In DNA form, the CDR3 reads TGTGCCAGCAGCTTAGATCGTGGGACAGGGACAGATACGCAGTATTTT. Translating gives CASSLDRGTGTDTQYF.

The sample holds one count of this clonotype. The rearrangement links TRBV5-6 to TRBJ2-7; 8 bases map to TRBD1. CDR1 and CDR2 from the germline V gene are SGHDT and YYEEEE. J lost 5 bases, V lost 4 bases, and 11 bases had no gene match. CDR3 size: 15 residues. The CDR3 spells CASSRDRPPRDEQYF. CDR3 in DNA: TGTGCCAGCAGCCGGGACAGGCCTCCCCGGGACGAGCAGTACTTC.

The rearrangement uses TRBV7-2 and TRBJ2-1, with a weak D call TRBD2 (5 bases). Between the trimmed V and J ends, which lost 5 bases and 0 bases, there was a span of 11 bases. Germline assignment: CDR1 SGHTA and CDR2 FQGNSA. The CDR3 is 15 residues long. The CDR3 nucleotides are TGTGCCAGCAGCCCTAGCCTGAGCTCCTACAATGAGCAGTTCTTC. It codes for CASSPSLSSYNEQFF.

The chain couples TRBV7-2 to TRBJ1-1, with D hard to call. Trimming removed 3 bases from V and 0 bases from J, with 8 bases in between. Germline-derived CDR1 and CDR2 are SGHTA and FQGNSA. This CDR3 has 14 residues. The CDR3 sequence: CASSFQAMNTEAFF. CDR3 in DNA: TGTGCCAGCAGCTTCCAGGCGATGAACACTGAAGCTTTCTTT.

The chain combines TRBV19 with TRBJ2-7; tentative D call: TRBD1 (5 bases). Trimming left V 1 base short and J 2 bases short, with 12 bases between. The CDR3 sequence is 15 residues long. The V gene's germline CDR1 is LNHDA and CDR2 SQIVND (reference sequence). In DNA form, the CDR3 reads TGTGCCAGTAGTATAGCTTGGCAGGGAACCTACGAGCAGTACTTC. The encoded protein is CASSIAWQGTYEQYF.

The V gene is TRBV25-1, the J gene TRBJ2-3, with 7 positions matching TRBD1. The CDR3 has 15 residues. Germline values: CDR1 MGHDK, CDR2 SYGVNS. V shed 5 bases, J shed 4 bases, and the junction held 9 bases outside the gene matches. DNA of the CDR3: TGTGCCAGCAGTCTGTCAGGGGGTAGCGCAGATACGCAGTATTTT. As protein: CASSLSGGSADTQYF.

The chain uses TRBV19 and TRBJ2-7, with D unclear. The V and J ends lost 5 bases and 0 bases respectively, with 11 bases between them. The CDR3 has 14 residues. Germline loops: CDR1 LNHDA, CDR2 SQIVND (reference sequence). CDR3 bases: TGTGCCAGTAGTCCGGGTCCATCCTCCTACGAGCAGTACTTC. Its translation: CASSPGPSSYEQYF.

The chain is built from TRBV5-6 and TRBJ2-1; D tentatively reads TRBD1 or TRBD2 (5 bases each). The CDR3 covers 15 residues. The ends were cut back, 1 base at V and 9 bases at J, with 17 bases in the middle. CDR1 is SGHDT and CDR2 is YYEEEE in the germline V gene. DNA for the CDR3: TGTGCCAGCAGCTTGAGAGGGGCGATTTGGGGTGAGCAGTTCTTC. Translation: CASSLRGAIWGEQFF.

The chain uses TRBV19 and TRBJ2-3; TRBD2 aligns across 8 bases. This CDR3 is 15 amino acids long. Per the germline V gene, CDR1 is LNHDA and CDR2 is SQIVND (reference sequence). V lost 5 bases and J lost 0; bases outside the gene matches: 4. The CDR3: CASSLSGTSTDTQYF. The CDR3 DNA is TGTGCCAGTAGTCTTAGCGGGACCAGCACAGATACGCAGTATTTT.